This TCR beta chain came from a study of CD8 T cells in ankylosing spondylitis. Study-wide results and caveats: Blood from ankylosing spondylitis patients appeared to carry a characteristic roughly 8-variant TCR beta motif.

Each CDR3 protein gets one entry after TCRdb re-called the 5' RACE reads with MiXCR. The sample lists around 340,000 distinct CDR3 sequences; approximately 15% were seen once. Note on this clonotype: Its antigen is currently unknown.

Germline V CDR1 and CDR2: ENHRY, SYGVKD. This CDR3 is built from 13 residues. V was cut by 5 bases and J by 9 bases, with 14 bases left in between. V gene TRBV10-3 combines with J gene TRBJ2-1; D uncertain. The sample consisted of blood, either unsorted or a sorted T cell fraction (not recorded which). The receptor's source is a male donor with ankylosing spondylitis or in good health (not recorded which). The CDR3 is CAISPGPDLEQFF. Written as DNA, the CDR3 is TGTGCCATCAGTCCTGGACCCGACCTTGAGCAGTTCTTC.